These T cell receptor beta chains were read from a single sample in a study of molecular identifiers for immune sequencing clone quantification. Each CDR3 protein is one row after TCRdb ran MiXCR on the PCR reads. This table holds about 40,000 distinct CDR3 sequences, about a fifth found once. Sequenced input: naive CD8+ T cells from blood, with Jurkat cell RNA spiked in. These TCRs come from a human donor in good health. Some libraries in this study had Jurkat cell RNA spiked in. Each CDR3 is given with its conserved first and last residue. Each record gives: clone size, D gene, V gene, J gene, CDR3 protein, CDR3 DNA. D genes are given only for firm matches. Some rows have no size entry. The others give once, few or many, or a class for an expanded clone.

many,TRBD1,TRBV7-9,TRBJ1-1,CASSLGQAEAFF,TGTGCCAGCAGCCTCGGACAGGCTGAAGCTTTCTTT
many,.,TRBV6-2/TRBV6-3,TRBJ2-1,CASSYPGGEDNEQFF,TGTGCCAGCAGCTATCCCGGAGGGGAGGACAATGAGCAGTTCTTC
.,.,TRBV5-6,TRBJ2-6,CASSWGTGVSGANVLTF,TGTGCCAGCAGCTGGGGGACCGGAGTCTCTGGGGCCAACGTCCTGACTTTC
medium-sized,.,TRBV7-2,TRBJ2-5,CASSLWGGETQYF,TGTGCCAGCAGCTTATGGGGTGGGGAGACCCAGTACTTC
many,TRBD1,TRBV5-6,TRBJ1-5,CASSWGQGATPQHF,TGTGCCAGCAGCTGGGGACAGGGGGCCACTCCCCAGCATTTT
many,.,TRBV2,TRBJ1-4,CASSDQVPTNEKLFF,TGTGCCAGCAGTGACCAGGTCCCCACTAATGAAAAACTGTTTTTT
many,TRBD2,TRBV27,TRBJ2-7,CASSPSGLGYEQYF,TGTGCCAGCAGTCCGTCGGGACTAGGGTACGAGCAGTACTTC
few,.,TRBV29-1,TRBJ2-7,CSVVGTDYEQYF,TGCAGCGTTGTTGGGACGGACTACGAGCAGTACTTC
many,TRBD2,TRBV5-6,TRBJ2-1,CASSLGLAGGEQFF,TGTGCCAGCAGCCTAGGACTAGCGGGGGGTGAGCAGTTCTTC
many,.,TRBV2,TRBJ1-1,CASSDALNTEAFF,TGTGCCAGCAGTGACGCTTTGAACACTGAAGCTTTCTTT
.,.,TRBV5-5,TRBJ2-1,CASSTTVYSYNEQFF,TGTGCCAGCAGCACGACAGTTTACTCCTACAATGAGCAGTTCTTC
few,.,TRBV2,TRBJ2-1,CASSEMGVRSYNEQFF,TGTGCCAGCAGTGAGATGGGGGTAAGGTCCTACAATGAGCAGTTCTTC
many,.,TRBV4-3,TRBJ2-2,CASKKAVFTGELFF,TGCGCCAGCAAAAAGGCGGTATTCACCGGGGAGCTGTTTTTT
.,TRBD1,TRBV27,TRBJ2-5,CARSLSRGLKSRETQYF,TGTGCCCGCAGTTTAAGTAGGGGGCTAAAAAGCAGAGAGACCCAGTACTTC
.,.,TRBV6-2/TRBV6-3,TRBJ1-5,CASNDIFGNQPQHF,TGTGCCAGCAATGACATTTTCGGCAATCAGCCCCAGCATTTT
many,.,TRBV29-1,TRBJ2-1,CSVEDRIRGSNEQFF,TGCAGCGTTGAAGATCGAATACGGGGTAGCAATGAGCAGTTCTTC
.,.,TRBV20-1,TRBJ1-5,CSANVGNQPQHF,TGCAGTGCTAACGTTGGGAATCAGCCCCAGCATTTT
many,.,TRBV27,TRBJ2-1,CASSFRVTGNEQFF,TGTGCCAGCAGTTTTAGGGTAACGGGCAATGAGCAGTTCTTC
medium-sized,.,TRBV4-3,TRBJ2-1,CASSQDRVGSYNEQFF,TGCGCCAGCAGCCAAGACAGGGTGGGCTCCTACAATGAGCAGTTCTTC
many,.,TRBV28,TRBJ2-1,CASSSPGSSYNEQFF,TGTGCCAGCAGTTCGCCCGGGAGCTCCTACAATGAGCAGTTCTTC
.,.,TRBV5-6,TRBJ1-1,CASNLQFGAEAFF,TGTGCCAGTAACTTGCAGTTCGGGGCTGAAGCTTTCTTT
many,TRBD1,TRBV4-2,TRBJ1-6,CASSPPEMGTGANSPLHF,TGTGCCAGCAGCCCCCCGGAGATGGGGACAGGAGCTAATTCACCCCTCCACTTT
few,.,TRBV6-5,TRBJ2-7,CASSYGAGVEQYF,TGTGCCAGCAGTTACGGGGCAGGGGTCGAGCAGTACTTC
few,TRBD2,TRBV4-3,TRBJ2-2,CASSQDLAGDTGELFF,TGCGCCAGCAGCCAAGATCTGGCGGGAGACACCGGGGAGCTGTTTTTT
.,.,TRBV5-4,TRBJ1-5,CASSFLNQPQHF,TGTGCCAGCAGCTTCCTTAATCAGCCCCAGCATTTT
many,.,TRBV15,TRBJ2-3,CATSKNGGSDTQYF,TGTGCCACCAGCAAGAACGGTGGTTCCGATACGCAGTATTTT
many,.,TRBV7-3,TRBJ2-2,CASSSMPGELFF,TGTGCCAGCAGCTCGATGCCCGGGGAGCTGTTTTTT
many,TRBD2,TRBV4-3,TRBJ2-7,CASSQGVGGRFDEQYF,TGCGCCAGCAGCCAAGGGGTCGGCGGGAGGTTCGACGAGCAGTACTTC
many,.,TRBV29-1,TRBJ2-3,CSVVGSSELDTQYF,TGCAGCGTTGTTGGCAGTAGCGAACTAGATACGCAGTATTTT
.,TRBD1,TRBV10-2,TRBJ2-7,CASSEPLGQFSYEQYF,TGCGCCAGCAGTGAACCCCTGGGACAGTTCTCCTACGAGCAGTACTTC
few,TRBD1,TRBV11-2,TRBJ2-1,CASSLYLAGTGQNNEQFF,TGTGCCAGCAGCTTATATTTGGCCGGGACAGGACAAAACAATGAGCAGTTCTTC
.,.,TRBV28,TRBJ2-7,CASSFLGVEQYF,TGTGCCAGCAGTTTTTTGGGGGTCGAGCAGTACTTC
few,.,TRBV6-2/TRBV6-3,TRBJ2-2,CASTLPSTATGELFF,TGTGCCAGCACCCTTCCGAGTACGGCGACCGGGGAGCTGTTTTTT
.,TRBD2,TRBV20-1,TRBJ2-5,CSARTSGSVEETQYF,TGCAGTGCTCGTACCAGCGGGAGCGTGGAAGAGACCCAGTACTTC
many,.,TRBV6-2/TRBV6-3,TRBJ2-3,CASSSLVSEGMDTQYF,TGTGCCAGCAGCAGCCTAGTTTCGGAGGGGATGGATACGCAGTATTTT
many,.,TRBV20-1,TRBJ2-7,CSASYGGYEQYF,TGCAGTGCTAGTTACGGCGGCTACGAGCAGTACTTC
many,.,TRBV6-5,TRBJ2-7,CASSYSGDGNEQYF,TGTGCCAGCAGTTACTCGGGGGACGGGAACGAGCAGTACTTC
few,TRBD2,TRBV6-6,TRBJ2-2,CASRVGGRGGELFF,TGTGCCAGCAGGGTGGGCGGGAGAGGCGGGGAGCTGTTTTTT
many,.,TRBV6-2/TRBV6-3,TRBJ2-6,CAGRAPSGANVLTF,TGTGCCGGTAGGGCACCCTCTGGGGCCAACGTCCTGACTTTC
many,TRBD1,TRBV4-3,TRBJ2-7,CASSQGQGVYEQYF,TGCGCCAGCAGCCAAGGACAGGGAGTCTACGAGCAGTACTTC
many,.,TRBV4-2,TRBJ2-2,CASSQDYEGRISTGELFF,TGTGCCAGCAGCCAAGATTATGAGGGACGGATCTCCACCGGGGAGCTGTTTTTT
once,TRBD1,TRBV28,TRBJ1-4,CAIWDRNEKLFF,TGTGCCATTTGGGACAGGAATGAAAAACTGTTTTTT
many,TRBD1,TRBV5-1,TRBJ1-1,CASSLADRAKTEAFF,TGCGCCAGCAGCTTAGCAGACAGGGCGAAGACTGAAGCTTTCTTT
.,.,TRBV10-2,TRBJ1-5,CASLQGGGNQPQHF,TGCGCCAGTCTACAGGGAGGAGGCAATCAGCCCCAGCATTTT
many,TRBD1,TRBV20-1,TRBJ2-7,CSARDRDRAVYEQYF,TGCAGTGCTAGAGACCGGGACAGAGCGGTATACGAGCAGTACTTC
many,TRBD2,TRBV7-2,TRBJ2-1,CASSFEGLAGAPSSYNEQFF,TGTGCCAGCAGCTTCGAGGGACTAGCGGGAGCCCCCAGCTCCTACAATGAGCAGTTCTTC
many,.,TRBV7-2,TRBJ1-1,CASSSPGAEAFF,TGTGCCAGCAGCTCCCCCGGGGCTGAAGCTTTCTTT
many,.,TRBV3-1,TRBJ1-5,CASSQDLDQPQHF,TGTGCCAGCAGCCAAGATCTTGACCAGCCCCAGCATTTT
few,.,TRBV20-1,TRBJ1-5,CSARDDGGQPQHF,TGCAGTGCTAGAGATGACGGGGGACAGCCCCAGCATTTT
many,.,TRBV20-1,TRBJ2-3,CSAPGWTESTDTQYF,TGCAGTGCCCCCGGGTGGACAGAAAGCACAGATACGCAGTATTTT
.,.,TRBV12-3/TRBV12-4,TRBJ1-2,CASSPGLTYGYTF,TGTGCCAGCAGTCCGGGACTTACCTATGGCTACACCTTC
.,TRBD1,TRBV27,TRBJ2-7,CASSPRTGKAGDYEQYF,TGTGCCAGCAGTCCGAGGACAGGGAAGGCTGGGGACTACGAGCAGTACTTC
.,TRBD2,TRBV28,TRBJ2-3,CASSLYSVGLAGSTDTQYF,TGTGCCAGCAGTTTATACTCGGTGGGACTAGCGGGAAGCACAGATACGCAGTATTTT
many,.,TRBV7-9,TRBJ1-1,CASSLVPDTEAFF,TGTGCCAGCAGCTTAGTGCCTGACACTGAAGCTTTCTTT
few,.,TRBV7-3,TRBJ2-5,CASRESAGVETQYF,TGTGCCAGCAGGGAATCGGCCGGCGTGGAGACCCAGTACTTC